The present entry profiles one T cell receptor (beta chain) with its context. Its antigen is not identified. Clones were sequenced by immunoSEQ multiplex PCR, and TCRdb holds only the in-frame ones, with some missing. The sample holds about 5,600 clones, 25% to 35% seen once. Trimming removed 5 bases at V and 4 bases at J, with 17 bases between. The CDR3 is made up of 15 amino acids. Germline-derived CDR1 and CDR2 are SGHTA and FQGTGA. Alloreactive TCRbeta sequences came from sequencing proliferating CFSE-low cells in the MLR. These data originate in a study of T cell clones after liver transplantation.

The chain recombines TRBV7-3 with TRBJ1-2, with D possibly being TRBD1 (5 bases). Material for sequencing was CD4+ T cells from cultured PBMCs. The sequence derives from a human patient who received a liver transplant. Part of the T cell pool may stem from the graft donor. The CDR3 loop reads CASSLGASGSYGYTF. Written as DNA, the CDR3 is TGTGCCAGCAGCCTCGGGGCCTCTGGGAGCTATGGCTACACCTTC.